This T cell receptor (beta chain) derives from a study of T cell repertoires in cytomegalovirus infection. Trimming cost V 7 bases and J 3 bases, with 16 bases left between them. Germline CDR1 and CDR2: SQVTM and ANQGSEA. The CDR3 loop spans 13 amino acids. This clonotype was detected only once. TCRdb recomputed calls from the reads with MiXCR, one row per CDR3 protein. The sample lists 490,000 or so distinct CDR3 sequences; around 11% were seen once. The receptor comes from a human donor in good health (CMV status not recorded). Some clones in this sample may be carry-over from other donors' samples. The chain couples TRBV29-1 to TRBJ2-7; no clear D gene. Sequencing was carried out using PBMCs. CDR3 sequence: CSASLGKLYEQYF. The DNA for the CDR3 is TGCAGCGCCAGTCTTGGGAAACTCTACGAGCAGTACTTC.